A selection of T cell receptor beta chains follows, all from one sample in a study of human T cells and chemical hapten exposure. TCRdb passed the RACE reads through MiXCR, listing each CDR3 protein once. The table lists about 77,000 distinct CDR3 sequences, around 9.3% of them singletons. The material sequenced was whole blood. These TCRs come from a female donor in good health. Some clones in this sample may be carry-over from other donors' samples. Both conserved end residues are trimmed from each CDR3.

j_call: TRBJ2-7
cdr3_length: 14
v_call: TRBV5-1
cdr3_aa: ASSLVRGTRPYEQY

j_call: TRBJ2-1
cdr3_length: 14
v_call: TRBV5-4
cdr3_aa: ASSRTSGGRGNEQF

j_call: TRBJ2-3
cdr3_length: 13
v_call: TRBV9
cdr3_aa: ASSGSGVSTDTQY

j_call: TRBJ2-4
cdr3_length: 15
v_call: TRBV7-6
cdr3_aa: ASSSQGGTGGGNIQY

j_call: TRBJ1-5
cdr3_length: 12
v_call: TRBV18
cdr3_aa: ASSPAGSNQPQH

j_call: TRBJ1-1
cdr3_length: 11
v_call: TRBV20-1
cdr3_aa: SARADVTGGAF

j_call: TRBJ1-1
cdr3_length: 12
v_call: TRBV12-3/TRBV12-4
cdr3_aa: ASSPAGGRTEAF

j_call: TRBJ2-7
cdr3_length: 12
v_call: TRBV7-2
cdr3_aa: ASSLVGGSYEQY

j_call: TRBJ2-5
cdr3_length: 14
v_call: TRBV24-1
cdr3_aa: ATSDSRTVLQETQY

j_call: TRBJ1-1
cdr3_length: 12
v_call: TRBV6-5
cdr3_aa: ASRPGQGFTEAF

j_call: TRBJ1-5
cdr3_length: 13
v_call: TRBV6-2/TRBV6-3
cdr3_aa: ASSRTGTGAVPQH

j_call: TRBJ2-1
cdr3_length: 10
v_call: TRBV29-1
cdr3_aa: SVDLRSGEQF

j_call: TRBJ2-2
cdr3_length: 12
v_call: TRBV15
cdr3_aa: ATSRQLAYGELF

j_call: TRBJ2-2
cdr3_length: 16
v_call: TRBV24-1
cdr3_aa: ATSDLFPPGSNTGELF

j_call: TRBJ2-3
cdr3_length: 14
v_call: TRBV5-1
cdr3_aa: ASSWGAGVTTDTQY

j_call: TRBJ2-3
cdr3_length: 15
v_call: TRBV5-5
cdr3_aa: ASSTSTSGASADTQY

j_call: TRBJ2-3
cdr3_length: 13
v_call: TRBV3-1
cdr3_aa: ASSQDWTGKDTQY

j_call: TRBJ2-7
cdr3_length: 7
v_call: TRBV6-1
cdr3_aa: ASSDEQY

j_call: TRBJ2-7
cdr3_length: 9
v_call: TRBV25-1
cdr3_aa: ASSLAYEQY

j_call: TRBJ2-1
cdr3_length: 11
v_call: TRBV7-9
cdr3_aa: ASSIGGYNEQF

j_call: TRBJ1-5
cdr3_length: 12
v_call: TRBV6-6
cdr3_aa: AARGAAGNQPQH

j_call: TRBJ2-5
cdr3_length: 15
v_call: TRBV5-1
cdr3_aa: ASSVSGEEGYQETQY

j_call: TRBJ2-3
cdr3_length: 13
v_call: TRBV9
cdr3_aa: ASSPDTFSTDTQY

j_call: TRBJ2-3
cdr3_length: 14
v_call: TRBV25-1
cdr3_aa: ASSEYSGGLSDTQY

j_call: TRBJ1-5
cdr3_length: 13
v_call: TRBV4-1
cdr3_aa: ASSQQGNSNQPQH

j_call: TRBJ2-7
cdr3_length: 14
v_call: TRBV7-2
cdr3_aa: ASSLAYTPGRYEQY

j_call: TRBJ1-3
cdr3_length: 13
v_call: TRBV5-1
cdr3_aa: ASTGDSLTGNTIY

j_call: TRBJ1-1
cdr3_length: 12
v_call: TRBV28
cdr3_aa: ASSLLYRPTEAF

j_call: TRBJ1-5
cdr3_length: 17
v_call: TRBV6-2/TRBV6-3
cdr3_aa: ASRTARDRGRRSNQPQH